Sequencing of this T cell receptor beta chain was carried out in a study of OX40 agonist ivuxolimab in advanced cancers. The method was immunoSEQ multiplex PCR; TCRdb's version includes in-frame clones alone and lacks a portion of them. This table holds tens of thousands of clones, 84% found once. This CDR3 is built from 13 residues. Per germline, CDR1 MGHRA and CDR2 YSYEKL. The ends were cut back, 3 bases at V and 10 bases at J, with 15 bases in the middle. The clonotype comes from an adult with an advanced solid tumor such as melanoma, head and neck, liver or kidney cancer. This chain links TRBV4-1 with TRBJ1-1; D ambiguous. The sequencing here drew on CD4+ or CD8+ T cells sorted from blood, taken in a trial of the OX40 agonist ivuxolimab. The CDR3 protein is CASSHPGPFGAFF. The CDR3, as DNA: TGCGCCAGCAGCCACCCCGGACCCTTTGGAGCTTTCTTT.